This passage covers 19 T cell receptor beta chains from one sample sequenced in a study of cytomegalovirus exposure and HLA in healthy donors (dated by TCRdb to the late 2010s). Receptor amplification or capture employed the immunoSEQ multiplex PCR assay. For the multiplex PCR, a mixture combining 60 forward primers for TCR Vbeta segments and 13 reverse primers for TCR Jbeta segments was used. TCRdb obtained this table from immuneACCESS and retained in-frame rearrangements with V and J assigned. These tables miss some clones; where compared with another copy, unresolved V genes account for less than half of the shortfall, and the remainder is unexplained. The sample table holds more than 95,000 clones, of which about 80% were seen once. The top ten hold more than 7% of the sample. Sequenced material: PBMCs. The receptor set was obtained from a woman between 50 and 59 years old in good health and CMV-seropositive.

CDR3: CACESRDRRSRTEAFF. For the CDR3, the DNA is TGTGCCTGTGAGTCTCGGGACAGGAGATCGAGGACTGAAGCTTTCTTT. This sequence joins TRBV30 and TRBJ1-1; TRBD1 matches at 8 bases. The V and J ends lost 6 bases and 5 bases, in that order; junction bases with no gene match: 17. The V gene's germline CDR1 is GTSNPN and CDR2 SVGIG (reference sequence). The CDR3 is made up of 16 amino acids.

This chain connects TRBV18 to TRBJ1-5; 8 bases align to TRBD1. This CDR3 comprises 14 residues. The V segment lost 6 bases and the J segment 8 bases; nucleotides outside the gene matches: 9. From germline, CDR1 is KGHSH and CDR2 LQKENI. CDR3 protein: CASSLGQGGEPQHF. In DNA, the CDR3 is TGTGCCAGCTCCCTTGGACAGGGTGGAGAGCCCCAGCATTTT.

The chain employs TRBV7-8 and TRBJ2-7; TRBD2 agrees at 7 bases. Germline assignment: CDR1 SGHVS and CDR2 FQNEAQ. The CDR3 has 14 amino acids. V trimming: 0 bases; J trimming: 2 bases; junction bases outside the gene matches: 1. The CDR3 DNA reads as TGTGCCAGCAGCTTAGCGGGAGGGCCCTACGAGCAGTACTTC. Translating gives CASSLAGGPYEQYF.

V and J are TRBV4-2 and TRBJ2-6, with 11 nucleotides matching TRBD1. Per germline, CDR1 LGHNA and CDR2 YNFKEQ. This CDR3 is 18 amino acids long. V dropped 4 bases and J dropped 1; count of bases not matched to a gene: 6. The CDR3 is CASSPGGQGASGANVLTF. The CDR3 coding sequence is TGTGCCAGCAGCCCAGGTGGACAGGGGGCTTCTGGGGCCAACGTCCTGACTTTC.

The CDR3 sequence: CASSVGADRGYEQYF. CDR3 DNA: TGTGCCAGCAGCGTCGGCGCGGACAGGGGTTACGAGCAGTACTTC. The chain recombines TRBV9 with TRBJ2-7; 9 nucleotides match TRBD1. Germline V gene data show CDR1 as SGDLS and CDR2 as YYNGEE. Trimming cost V 2 bases and J 4 bases; bases outside gene matches: 7. The CDR3 is 15 residues long. Combining the CDR3 with reference TRBV9 and TRBJ2-7 gives the whole variable domain DSGVTQTPKHLITATGQRVTLRCSPRSGDLSVYWYQQSLDQGLQFLIQYYNGEERAKGNILERFSAQQFPDLHSELNLSSLELGDSALYFCASSVGADRGYEQYFGPGTRLTVT.

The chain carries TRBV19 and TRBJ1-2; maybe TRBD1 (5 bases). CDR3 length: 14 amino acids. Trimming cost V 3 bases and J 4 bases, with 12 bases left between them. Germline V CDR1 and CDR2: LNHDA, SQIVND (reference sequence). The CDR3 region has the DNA TGTGCCAGTAGTATTGATGGGGCTTCCTATGGCTACACCTTC. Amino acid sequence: CASSIDGASYGYTF. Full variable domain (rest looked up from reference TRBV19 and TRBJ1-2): DGGITQSPKYLFRKEGQNVTLSCEQNLNHDAMYWYRQDPGQGLRLIYYSQIVNDFQKGDIAEGYSVSREKKESFPLTVTSAQKNPTAFYLCASSIDGASYGYTFGSGTRLTVV.

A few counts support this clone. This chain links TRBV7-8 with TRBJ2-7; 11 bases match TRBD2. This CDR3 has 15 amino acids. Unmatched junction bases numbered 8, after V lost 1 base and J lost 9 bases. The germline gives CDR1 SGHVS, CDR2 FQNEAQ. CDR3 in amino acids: CASSLVSASGGWQYF. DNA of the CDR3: TGTGCCAGCAGCTTAGTATCAGCTAGCGGGGGGTGGCAGTACTTC.

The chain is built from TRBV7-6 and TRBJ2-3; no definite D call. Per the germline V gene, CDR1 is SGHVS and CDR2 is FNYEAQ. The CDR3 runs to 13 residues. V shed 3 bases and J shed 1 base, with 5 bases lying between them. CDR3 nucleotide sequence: TGTGCCAGCAGCTTGTATCGCACAGATACGCAGTATTTT. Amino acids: CASSLYRTDTQYF.

CDR3 nucleotide sequence: TGTGCCAGCAGTGAGGACAGCACTGAAGCTTTCTTT. It yields the protein CASSEDSTEAFF. This chain joins TRBV2 and TRBJ1-1, with D tentatively TRBD1 (6 bases). This CDR3 is 12 amino acids long. Trimming pared 3 bases from V and 4 bases from J, leaving 6 bases between. Germline CDR1 reads SNHLY; CDR2 reads FYNNEI. The whole variable domain, filled in from reference TRBV2 and TRBJ1-1, reads EPEVTQTPSHQVTQMGQEVILRCVPISNHLYFYWYRQILGQKVEFLVSFYNNEISEKSEIFDDQFSVERPDGSNFTLKIRSTKLEDSAMYFCASSEDSTEAFFGQGTRLTVV.

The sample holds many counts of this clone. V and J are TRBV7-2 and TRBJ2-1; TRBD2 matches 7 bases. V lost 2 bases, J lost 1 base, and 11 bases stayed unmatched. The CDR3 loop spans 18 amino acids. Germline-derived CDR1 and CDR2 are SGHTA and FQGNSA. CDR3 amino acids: CASSLNLGTMGSYNEQFF. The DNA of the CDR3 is TGTGCCAGCAGCTTAAACCTCGGGACTATGGGGTCCTACAATGAGCAGTTCTTC. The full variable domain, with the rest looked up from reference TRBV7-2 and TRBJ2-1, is GAGVSQSPSNKVTEKGKDVELRCDPISGHTALYWYRQSLGQGLEFLIYFQGNSAPDKSGLPSDRFSAERTGGSVSTLTIQRTQQEDSAVYLCASSLNLGTMGSYNEQFFGPGTRLTVL.

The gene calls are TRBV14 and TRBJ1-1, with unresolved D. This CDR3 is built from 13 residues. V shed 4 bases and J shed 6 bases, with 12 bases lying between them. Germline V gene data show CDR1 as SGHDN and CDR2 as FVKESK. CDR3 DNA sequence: TGTGCCAGCAGCCCGACATTCTATGCTGAAGCTTTCTTT. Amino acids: CASSPTFYAEAFF. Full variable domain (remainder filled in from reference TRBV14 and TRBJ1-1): EAGVTQFPSHSVIEKGQTVTLRCDPISGHDNLYWYRRVMGKEIKFLLHFVKESKQDESGMPNNRFLAERTGGTYSTLKVQPAELEDSGVYFCASSPTFYAEAFFGQGTRLTVV.

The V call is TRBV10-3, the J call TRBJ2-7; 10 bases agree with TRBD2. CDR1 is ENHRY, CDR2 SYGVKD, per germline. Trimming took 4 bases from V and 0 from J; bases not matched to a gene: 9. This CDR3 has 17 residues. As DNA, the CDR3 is TGTGCCATCAGTGGGACAGGGCCTAGCGGGAGCTCCTACGAGCAGTACTTC. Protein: CAISGTGPSGSSYEQYF.

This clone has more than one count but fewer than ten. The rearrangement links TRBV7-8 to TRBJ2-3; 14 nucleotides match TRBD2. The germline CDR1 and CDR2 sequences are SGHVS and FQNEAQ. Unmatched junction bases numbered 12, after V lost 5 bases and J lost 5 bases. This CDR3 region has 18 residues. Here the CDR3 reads CASSPGLAGGPPRDTQYF. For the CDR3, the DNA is TGTGCCAGCAGCCCAGGACTAGCGGGGGGTCCCCCGAGAGATACGCAGTATTTT.

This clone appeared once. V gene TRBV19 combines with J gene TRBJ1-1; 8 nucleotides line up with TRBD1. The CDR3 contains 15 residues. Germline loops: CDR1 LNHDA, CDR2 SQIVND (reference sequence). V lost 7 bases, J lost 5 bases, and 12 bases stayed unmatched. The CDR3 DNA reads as TGTGCCAGTACTATCAGGACAGGGCTACGGACTGAAGCTTTCTTT. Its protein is CASTIRTGLRTEAFF.

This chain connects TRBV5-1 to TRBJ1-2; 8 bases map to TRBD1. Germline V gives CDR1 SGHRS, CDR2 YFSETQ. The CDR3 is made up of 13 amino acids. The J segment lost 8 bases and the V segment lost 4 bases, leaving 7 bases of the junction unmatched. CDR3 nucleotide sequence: TGCGCCAGCAGCCCGGACAGGGTGACAGGCTACACCTTC. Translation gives CASSPDRVTGYTF.

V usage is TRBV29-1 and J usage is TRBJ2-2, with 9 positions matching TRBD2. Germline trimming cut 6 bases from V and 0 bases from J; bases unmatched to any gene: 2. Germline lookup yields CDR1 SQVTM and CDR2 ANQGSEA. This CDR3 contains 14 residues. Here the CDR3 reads CSVGGRANTGELFF. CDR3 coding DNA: TGCAGCGTGGGCGGGAGGGCGAACACCGGGGAGCTGTTTTTT.

The CDR3 region is CASSLTGNGNTEAFF. The CDR3 bases are TGCGCCAGCAGCCTTACAGGGAATGGAAACACTGAAGCTTTCTTT. The chain joins TRBV5-1 to TRBJ1-1; maybe TRBD1 (6 bases). V gave up 4 bases and J gave up 2 bases, with 15 bases separating them. The CDR3 runs to 15 residues. Germline V gives CDR1 SGHRS, CDR2 YFSETQ.

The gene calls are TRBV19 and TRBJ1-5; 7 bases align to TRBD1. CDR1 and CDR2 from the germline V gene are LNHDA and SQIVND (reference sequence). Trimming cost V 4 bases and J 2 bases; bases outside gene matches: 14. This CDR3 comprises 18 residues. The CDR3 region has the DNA TGTGCCAGTAGTACGCCAGCCTGGACAGGTCATGGCAATCAGCCCCAGCATTTT. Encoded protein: CASSTPAWTGHGNQPQHF. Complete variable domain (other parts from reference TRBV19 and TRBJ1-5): DGGITQSPKYLFRKEGQNVTLSCEQNLNHDAMYWYRQDPGQGLRLIYYSQIVNDFQKGDIAEGYSVSREKKESFPLTVTSAQKNPTAFYLCASSTPAWTGHGNQPQHFGDGTRLSIL.

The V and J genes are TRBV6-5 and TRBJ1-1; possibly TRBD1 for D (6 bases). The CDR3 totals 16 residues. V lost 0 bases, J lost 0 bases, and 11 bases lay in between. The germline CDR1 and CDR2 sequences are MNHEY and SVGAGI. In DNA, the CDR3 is TGTGCCAGCAGTTACTCAGGGGGTGTAATGAACACTGAAGCTTTCTTT. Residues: CASSYSGGVMNTEAFF.